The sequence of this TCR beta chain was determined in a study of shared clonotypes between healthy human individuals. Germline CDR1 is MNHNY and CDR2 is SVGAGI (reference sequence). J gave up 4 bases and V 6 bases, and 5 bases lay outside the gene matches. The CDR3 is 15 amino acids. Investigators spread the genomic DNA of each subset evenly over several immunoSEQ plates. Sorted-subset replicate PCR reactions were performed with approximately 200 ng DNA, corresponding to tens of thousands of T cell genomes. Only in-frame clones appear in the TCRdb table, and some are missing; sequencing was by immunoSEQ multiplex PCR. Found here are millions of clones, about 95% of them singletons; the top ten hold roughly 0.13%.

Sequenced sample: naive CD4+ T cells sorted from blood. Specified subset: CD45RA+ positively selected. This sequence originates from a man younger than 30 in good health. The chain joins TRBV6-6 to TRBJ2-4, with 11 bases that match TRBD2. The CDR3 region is CASSLLAGAKNIQYF. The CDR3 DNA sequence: TGTGCCAGCAGCCTACTAGCGGGAGCTAAAAACATTCAGTACTTC.